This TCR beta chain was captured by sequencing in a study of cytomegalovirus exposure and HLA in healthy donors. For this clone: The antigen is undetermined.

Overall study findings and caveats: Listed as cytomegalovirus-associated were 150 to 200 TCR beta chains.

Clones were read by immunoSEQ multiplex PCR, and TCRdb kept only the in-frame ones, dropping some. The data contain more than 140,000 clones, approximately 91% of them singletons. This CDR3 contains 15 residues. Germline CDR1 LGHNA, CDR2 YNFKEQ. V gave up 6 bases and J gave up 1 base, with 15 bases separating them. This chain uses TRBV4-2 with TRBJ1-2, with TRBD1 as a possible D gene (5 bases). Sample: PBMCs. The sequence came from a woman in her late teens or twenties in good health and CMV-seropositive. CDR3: CASSPRTQGNYGYTF. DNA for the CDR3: TGTGCCAGCAGTCCGAGGACGCAGGGTAACTATGGCTACACCTTC.